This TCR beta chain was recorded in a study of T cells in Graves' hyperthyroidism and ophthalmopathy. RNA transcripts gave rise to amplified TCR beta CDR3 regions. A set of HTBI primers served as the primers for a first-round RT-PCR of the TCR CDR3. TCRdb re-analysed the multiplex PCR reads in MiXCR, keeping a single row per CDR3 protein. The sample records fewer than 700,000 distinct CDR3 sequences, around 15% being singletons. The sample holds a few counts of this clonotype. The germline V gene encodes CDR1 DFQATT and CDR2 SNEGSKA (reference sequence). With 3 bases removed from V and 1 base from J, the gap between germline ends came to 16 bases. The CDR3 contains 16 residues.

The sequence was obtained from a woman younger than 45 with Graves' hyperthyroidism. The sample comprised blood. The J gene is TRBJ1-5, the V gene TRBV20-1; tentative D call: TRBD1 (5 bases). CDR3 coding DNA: TGCAGTGCTAGCCCACGAGGGGTTCTAAGCAATCAGCCCCAGCATTTT. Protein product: CSASPRGVLSNQPQHF.